The 19 T cell receptor beta chains below all came from one sample that was sequenced in a study of cytomegalovirus exposure and HLA in healthy donors. PCR used 60 Vbeta primers and 13 Jbeta primers. Some clones are missing from TCRdb's copy, which holds only in-frame ones; the method was immunoSEQ multiplex PCR. The sample yields approximately 220,000 clones, roughly 70% seen once. Sequencing was carried out using PBMCs. These receptor sequences come from a woman younger than 45 in good health and CMV-seronegative.

The chain couples TRBV27 to TRBJ2-1; D possibly corresponds to TRBD2 (6 bases). V lost 6 bases to trimming and J lost 4 bases, with 22 bases between them. The CDR3 contains 17 residues. The germline V gene has CDR1 MNHEY and CDR2 SMNVEV (reference sequence). The CDR3 loop is CASSPVAYGSGYNEQFF. As DNA, the CDR3 is TGTGCCAGCAGCCCGGTGGCGTACGGGAGCGGTTACAATGAGCAGTTCTTC.

With respect to this clone: One end of the junction is discordant with germline, which a read error may explain. The J gene is TRBJ2-2, the V gene TRBV4-1; D is possibly TRBD1 (6 bases). The CDR3 runs to 18 residues. Germline CDR1 reads MGHRA; CDR2 reads YSYEKL. CDR3 sequence reads: CAISQDLAGDLDTGELFF. The CDR3 DNA sequence: TGCGCCATCAGCCAAGATCTCGCAGGGGACCTTGACACCGGGGAGCTGTTTTTT.

This clone turned up a few times. The CDR3 coding sequence is TGTGCCAGTAGTATCTCTAGCGGGGGGCTAAACACCGGGGAGCTGTTTTTT. Amino acid sequence: CASSISSGGLNTGELFF. The gene calls are TRBV19 and TRBJ2-2, with TRBD2 matching 11 bases. The CDR3 has 17 residues. Trimming at V came to 3 bases and at J to 2 bases, leaving 5 bases not matched to a gene. Germline lookup yields CDR1 LNHDA and CDR2 SQIVND (reference sequence).

A single count supports this clone. The V and J genes are TRBV11-3 and TRBJ2-7, with no clear D. Between the trimmed V and J ends, which lost 5 bases and 3 bases, there was a span of 5 bases. The CDR3 length is 11 residues. The V gene's germline CDR1 is SGHNT and CDR2 YENEEA. The CDR3: CASSQNYEQYF. In DNA form, the CDR3 reads TGTGCCAGCAGCCAAAACTACGAGCAGTACTTC. Complete variable domain (other parts from reference TRBV11-3 and TRBJ2-7): EAGVVQSPRYKIIEKKQPVAFWCNPISGHNTLYWYLQNLGQGPELLIRYENEEAVDDSQLPKDRFSAERLKGVDSTLKIQPAELGDSAVYLCASSQNYEQYFGPGTRLTVT.

The chain employs TRBV10-2 and TRBJ2-3; perhaps TRBD1 as D (7 bases). The CDR3 is made up of 13 amino acids. Germline V gene lookup returns CDR1 WSHSY and CDR2 SAAADI. The germline V and J ends were trimmed by 4 bases and 5 bases, with 10 bases remaining between them. The CDR3 here is CASSVQGGDTQYF. In nucleotides, the CDR3 is TGCGCCAGCAGTGTTCAGGGGGGAGATACGCAGTATTTT.

The chain employs TRBV30 and TRBJ1-1; D call uncertain. Germline CDR1 is GTSNPN and CDR2 is SVGIG (reference sequence). The CDR3 has 13 residues. The V end was cut by 2 bases, the J end by 1 base, with 8 bases between. The CDR3 loop is CAWSLFSNTEAFF. The CDR3 DNA reads as TGTGCCTGGAGTCTCTTTTCGAACACTGAAGCTTTCTTT.

This chain connects TRBV5-4 to TRBJ2-7; tentatively, D is TRBD2 (6 bases). Germline assignment: CDR1 SGHNT and CDR2 YYREEE (reference sequence). The CDR3 consists of 15 residues. Trimming stripped 4 bases from V and 1 base from J, with 15 bases between. The CDR3 here is CASSVRPGLSYEQYF. The CDR3 bases are TGTGCCAGCAGCGTGCGGCCGGGACTTTCCTACGAGCAGTACTTC.

This clone turned up a few times. The CDR3 here is CASSYSQGNTEAFF. The CDR3, as DNA: TGTGCCAGCAGTTACTCACAGGGGAACACTGAAGCTTTCTTT. This chain links TRBV6-5 with TRBJ1-1, with D perhaps TRBD1 (6 bases). CDR1 MNHEY and CDR2 SVGAGI come from the germline V gene. The length of the CDR3 is 14 residues. Trimming stripped 0 bases from V and 1 base from J, with 6 bases between.

This clone was recorded a few times. V is TRBV15 and J is TRBJ2-5, with D tentatively TRBD2 (5 bases). V gave up 3 bases and J gave up 0 bases, with 11 bases separating them. This CDR3 has 15 amino acids. The germline V gene has CDR1 LNHNV and CDR2 YYDKDF (reference sequence). CDR3: CATSSGGPYQETQYF. CDR3 coding DNA: TGTGCCACCAGCAGTGGCGGGCCCTACCAAGAGACCCAGTACTTC.

The J gene is TRBJ2-7, the V gene TRBV30, with D uncertain. V was shortened by 0 bases and J by 3 bases, with 9 bases between the two germline ends. This CDR3 has 13 residues. CDR1 GTSNPN and CDR2 SVGIG come from the germline V gene (reference sequence). DNA for the CDR3: TGTGCCTGGAGTGTTACACAGTACTACGAGCAGTACTTC. Residues: CAWSVTQYYEQYF.

This clone was seen just once. V is TRBV10-2 and J is TRBJ2-7; TRBD2 agrees at 8 bases. The V gene's germline CDR1 is WSHSY and CDR2 SAAADI. The CDR3 extends over 14 amino acids. V lost 6 bases to trimming and J lost 5 bases; unmatched junction nucleotides: 9. CDR3 nucleotide sequence: TGCGCCAGCAGCTTGGGACTAGAAGGTAACGAGCAGTACTTC. This gives the protein CASSLGLEGNEQYF.

This chain joins TRBV10-2 and TRBJ2-1, with D perhaps matching TRBD2 (6 bases). Looked up from germline, CDR1 is WSHSY and CDR2 is SAAADI. Trimming removed 6 bases from V and 0 bases from J, with 9 bases in between. CDR3 length: 14 amino acids. The CDR3 bases are TGCGCCAGCAGAGCACTAGCCTCCTACAATGAGCAGTTCTTC. This codes for CASRALASYNEQFF.

This clone came up once. Sequence at one end of the junction differs from germline and may be a read error. The chain is built from TRBV25-1 and TRBJ1-2; 10 positions agree with TRBD1. Germline CDR1 MGHDK, CDR2 SYGVNS. The CDR3 loop spans 18 amino acids. CDR3: CAISGPGQGLKRVYGYTF. CDR3 sequence (DNA): TGTGCCATCAGTGGACCGGGACAGGGGCTGAAGAGGGTCTATGGCTACACCTTC.

V gene TRBV5-6 combines with J gene TRBJ2-3, with TRBD2 as a possible D gene (6 bases). The CDR3 sequence is 14 residues long. Germline CDR1 is SGHDT and CDR2 is YYEEEE. With 4 bases removed from V and 6 bases from J, the gap between germline ends came to 15 bases. CDR3: CASSRDFRPDTQYF. CDR3 sequence (DNA): TGTGCCAGCAGCAGGGACTTCCGCCCCGATACGCAGTATTTT.

The chain couples TRBV7-9 to TRBJ1-1; D is uncertain. The germline V gene has CDR1 SEHNR and CDR2 FQNEAQ (reference sequence). Trimming left V 0 bases short and J 2 bases short, with 13 bases between. The CDR3 loop spans 16 amino acids. CDR3 bases: TGTGCCAGCAGCTTAGCGGCGGATTGGATTAACACTGAAGCTTTCTTT. Translated: CASSLAADWINTEAFF.

This clone was counted between two and nine times. J is TRBJ1-1 and V is TRBV6-5; possible D gene TRBD1, 5 bases. Germline assignment: CDR1 MNHEY and CDR2 SVGAGI. The CDR3 is 15 residues long. Trimming shortened V by 4 bases and J by 6 bases, and 18 bases separated the two germline ends. CDR3 DNA: TGTGCCAGCAGTTCACGTACCTGGGGCAACGCTGAAGCTTTCTTT. Amino acids: CASSSRTWGNAEAFF.

In its sample, this clone was seen a few times. The chain employs TRBV5-1 and TRBJ1-1; no clear D. Trimming stripped 4 bases from V and 3 bases from J, with 13 bases between. Germline V gene sequence: CDR1 SGHRS, CDR2 YFSETQ. The length of the CDR3 is 14 residues. CDR3: CASSPLQVDTEAFF. In nucleotides, the CDR3 is TGCGCCAGCAGCCCACTGCAGGTCGACACTGAAGCTTTCTTT.

J is TRBJ1-2 and V is TRBV5-4; 10 bases agree with TRBD1. V lost 2 bases and J lost 2; bases outside the gene matches: 6. There are 16 residues in the CDR3. Looked up from germline, CDR1 is SGHNT and CDR2 is YYREEE (reference sequence). This CDR3 reads CASSLRQGALNYGYTF. The CDR3 nucleotides are TGTGCCAGCAGCTTAAGACAGGGGGCTCTGAACTATGGCTACACCTTC.

CDR3 coding DNA: TGTGCCAGCAGCCACTTCACAGATACGCAGTATTTT. Translation: CASSHFTDTQYF. The chain combines TRBV14 with TRBJ2-3; D uncertain. Germline lookup yields CDR1 SGHDN and CDR2 FVKESK. This CDR3 has 12 amino acids. V lost 3 bases to trimming and J lost 2 bases, with 3 bases between them.